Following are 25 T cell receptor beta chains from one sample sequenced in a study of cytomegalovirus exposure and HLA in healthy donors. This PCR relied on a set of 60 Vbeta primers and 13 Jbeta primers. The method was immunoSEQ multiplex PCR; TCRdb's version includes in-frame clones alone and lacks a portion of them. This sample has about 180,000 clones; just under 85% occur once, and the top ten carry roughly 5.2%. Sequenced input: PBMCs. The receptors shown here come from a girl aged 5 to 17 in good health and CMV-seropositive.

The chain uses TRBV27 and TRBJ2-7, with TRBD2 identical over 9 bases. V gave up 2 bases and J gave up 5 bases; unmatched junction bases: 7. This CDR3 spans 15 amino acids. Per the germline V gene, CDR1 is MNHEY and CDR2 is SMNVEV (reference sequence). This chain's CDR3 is CASSLSMAGGNEQYF. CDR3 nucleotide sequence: TGTGCCAGCAGTTTAAGTATGGCGGGGGGGAACGAGCAGTACTTC.

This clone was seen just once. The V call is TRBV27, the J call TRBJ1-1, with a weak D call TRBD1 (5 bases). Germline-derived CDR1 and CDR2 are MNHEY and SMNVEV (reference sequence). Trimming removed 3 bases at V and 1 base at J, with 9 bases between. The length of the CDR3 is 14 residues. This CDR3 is CASSFAGRNTEAFF. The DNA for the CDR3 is TGTGCCAGCAGTTTTGCAGGGCGGAACACTGAAGCTTTCTTT.

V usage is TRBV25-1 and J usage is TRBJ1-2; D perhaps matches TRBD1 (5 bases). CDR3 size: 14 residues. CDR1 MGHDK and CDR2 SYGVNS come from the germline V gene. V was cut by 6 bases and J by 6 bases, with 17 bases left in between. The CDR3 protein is CASSSGGARDGYTF. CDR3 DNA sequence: TGTGCCAGCAGCTCGGGCGGGGCCAGGGATGGCTACACCTTC.

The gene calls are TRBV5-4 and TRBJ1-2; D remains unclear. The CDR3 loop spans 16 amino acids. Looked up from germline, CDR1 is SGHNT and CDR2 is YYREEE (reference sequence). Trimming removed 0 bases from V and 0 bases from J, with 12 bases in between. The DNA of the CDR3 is TGTGCCAGCAGCTTGGGACTCGGAGGGACTAACTATGGCTACACCTTC. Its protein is CASSLGLGGTNYGYTF. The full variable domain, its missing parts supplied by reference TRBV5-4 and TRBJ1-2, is ETGVTQSPTHLIKTRGQQVTLRCSSQSGHNTVSWYQQALGQGPQFIFQYYREEENGRGNFPPRFSGLQFPNYSSELNVNALELDDSALYLCASSLGLGGTNYGYTFGSGTRLTVV.

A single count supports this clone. The CDR3 region is CSVGVRDRGSYEQYF. Written as DNA, the CDR3 is TGCAGCGTTGGTGTTAGGGACAGGGGCTCCTACGAGCAGTACTTC. The chain employs TRBV29-1 and TRBJ2-7; 10 nucleotides agree with TRBD1. Germline V gene lookup returns CDR1 SQVTM and CDR2 ANQGSEA. With V trimmed by 4 bases and J by 0 bases, 6 bases remained unmatched. The CDR3 has 15 amino acids.

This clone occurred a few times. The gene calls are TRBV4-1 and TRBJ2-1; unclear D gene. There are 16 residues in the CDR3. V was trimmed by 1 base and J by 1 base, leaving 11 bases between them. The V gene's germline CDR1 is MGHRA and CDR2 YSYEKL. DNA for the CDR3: TGCGCCAGCAGCCAAGTTAACCTAGTATCCTACAATGAGCAGTTCTTC. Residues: CASSQVNLVSYNEQFF.

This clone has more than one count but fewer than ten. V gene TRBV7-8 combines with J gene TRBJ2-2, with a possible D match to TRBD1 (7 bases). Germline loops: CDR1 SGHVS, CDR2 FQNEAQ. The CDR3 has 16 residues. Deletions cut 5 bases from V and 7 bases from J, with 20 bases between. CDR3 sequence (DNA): TGTGCCAGCAGCCTAGGGGCAGGGGGGAATGGCGGGGAGCTGTTTTTT. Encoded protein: CASSLGAGGNGGELFF.

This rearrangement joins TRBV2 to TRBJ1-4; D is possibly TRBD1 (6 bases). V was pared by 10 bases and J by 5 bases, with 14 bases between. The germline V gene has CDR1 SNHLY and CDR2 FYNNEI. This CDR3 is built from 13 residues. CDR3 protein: CAIPRDKNEKLFF. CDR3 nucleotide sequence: TGTGCCATCCCCCGGGACAAAAATGAAAAACTGTTTTTT. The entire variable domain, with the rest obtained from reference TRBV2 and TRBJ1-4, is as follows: EPEVTQTPSHQVTQMGQEVILRCVPISNHLYFYWYRQILGQKVEFLVSFYNNEISEKSEIFDDQFSVERPDGSNFTLKIRSTKLEDSAMYFCAIPRDKNEKLFFGSGTQLSVL.

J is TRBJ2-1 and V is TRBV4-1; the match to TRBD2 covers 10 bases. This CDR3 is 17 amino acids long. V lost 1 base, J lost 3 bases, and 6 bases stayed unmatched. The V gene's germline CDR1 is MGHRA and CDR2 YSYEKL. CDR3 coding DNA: TGCGCCAGCAGCCAAGTTCCACTAGCGGGGAACTACAATGAGCAGTTCTTC. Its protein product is CASSQVPLAGNYNEQFF.

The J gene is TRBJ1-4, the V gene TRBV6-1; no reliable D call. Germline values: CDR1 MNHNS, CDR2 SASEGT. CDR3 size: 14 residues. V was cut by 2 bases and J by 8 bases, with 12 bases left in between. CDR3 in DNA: TGTGCCAGCAGTGAACACCCCCGAGGGGAAAAACTGTTTTTT. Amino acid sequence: CASSEHPRGEKLFF.

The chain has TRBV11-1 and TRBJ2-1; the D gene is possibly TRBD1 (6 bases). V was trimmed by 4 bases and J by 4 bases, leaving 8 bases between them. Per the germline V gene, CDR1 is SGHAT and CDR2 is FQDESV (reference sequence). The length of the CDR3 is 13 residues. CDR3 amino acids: CASSSGQYNEQFF. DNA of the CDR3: TGTGCCAGCAGCTCTGGACAGTACAATGAGCAGTTCTTC.

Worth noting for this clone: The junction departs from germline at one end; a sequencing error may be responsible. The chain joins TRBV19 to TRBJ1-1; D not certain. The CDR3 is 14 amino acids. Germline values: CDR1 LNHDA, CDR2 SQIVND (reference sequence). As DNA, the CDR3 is TGTGCCAGTACCCCCCACGCGGCCTACACGGAAGCTTTCTTT. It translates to CASTPHAAYTEAFF. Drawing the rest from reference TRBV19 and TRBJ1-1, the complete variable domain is DGGITQSPKYLFRKEGQNVTLSCEQNLNHDAMYWYRQDPGQGLRLIYYSQIVNDFQKGDIAEGYSVSREKKESFPLTVTSAQKNPTAFYLCASTPHAAYTEAFFGQGTRLTVV.

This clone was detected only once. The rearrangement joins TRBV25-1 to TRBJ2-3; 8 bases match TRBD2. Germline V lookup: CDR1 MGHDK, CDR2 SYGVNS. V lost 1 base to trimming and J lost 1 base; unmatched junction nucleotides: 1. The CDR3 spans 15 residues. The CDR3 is CASSESGGGTDTQYF. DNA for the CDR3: TGTGCCAGCAGTGAATCCGGGGGGGGCACAGATACGCAGTATTTT.

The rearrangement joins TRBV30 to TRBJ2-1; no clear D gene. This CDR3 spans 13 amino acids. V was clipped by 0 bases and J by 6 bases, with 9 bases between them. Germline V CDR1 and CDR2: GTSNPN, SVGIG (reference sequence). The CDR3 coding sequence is TGTGCCTGGAGTGTATTGTGGAGCAATGAGCAGTTCTTC. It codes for CAWSVLWSNEQFF.

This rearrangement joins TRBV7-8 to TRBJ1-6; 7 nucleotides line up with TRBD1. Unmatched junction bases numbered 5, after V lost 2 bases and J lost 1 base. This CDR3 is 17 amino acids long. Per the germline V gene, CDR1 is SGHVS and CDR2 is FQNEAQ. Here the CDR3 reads CASSLLGGQSYNSPLHF. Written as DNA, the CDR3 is TGTGCCAGCAGCTTACTAGGGGGACAGTCCTATAATTCACCCCTCCACTTT.

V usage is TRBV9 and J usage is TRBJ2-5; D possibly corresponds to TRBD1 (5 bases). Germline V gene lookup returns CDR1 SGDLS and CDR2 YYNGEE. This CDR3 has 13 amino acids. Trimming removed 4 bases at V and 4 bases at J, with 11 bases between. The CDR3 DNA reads TGTGCCAGCAGCTCAGGAACAGGAGAGACCCAGTACTTC. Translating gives CASSSGTGETQYF. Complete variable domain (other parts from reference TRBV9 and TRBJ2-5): DSGVTQTPKHLITATGQRVTLRCSPRSGDLSVYWYQQSLDQGLQFLIQYYNGEERAKGNILERFSAQQFPDLHSELNLSSLELGDSALYFCASSSGTGETQYFGPGTRLLVL.

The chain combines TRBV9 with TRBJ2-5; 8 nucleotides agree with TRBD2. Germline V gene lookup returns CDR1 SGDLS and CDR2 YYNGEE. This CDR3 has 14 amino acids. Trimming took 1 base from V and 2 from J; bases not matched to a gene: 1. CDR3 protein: CASSVLAGQETQYF. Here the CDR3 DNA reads TGTGCCAGCAGCGTACTAGCGGGTCAAGAGACCCAGTACTTC.

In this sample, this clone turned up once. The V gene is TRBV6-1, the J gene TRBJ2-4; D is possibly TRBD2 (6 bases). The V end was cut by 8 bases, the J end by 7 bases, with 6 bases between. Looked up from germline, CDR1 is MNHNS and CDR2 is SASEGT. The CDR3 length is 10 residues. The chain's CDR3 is CASGGNIQYF. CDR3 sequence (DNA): TGTGCCAGCGGGGGGAACATTCAGTACTTC.

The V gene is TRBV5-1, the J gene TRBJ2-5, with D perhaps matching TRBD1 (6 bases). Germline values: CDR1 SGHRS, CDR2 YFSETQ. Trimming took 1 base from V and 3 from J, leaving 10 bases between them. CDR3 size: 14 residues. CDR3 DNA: TGCGCCAGCAGCTTGTCGACAGGAAAAGAGACCCAGTACTTC. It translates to CASSLSTGKETQYF.

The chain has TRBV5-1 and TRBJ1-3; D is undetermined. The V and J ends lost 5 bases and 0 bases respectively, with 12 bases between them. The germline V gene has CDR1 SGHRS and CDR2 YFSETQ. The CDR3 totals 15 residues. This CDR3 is CASSPTPNSGNTIYF. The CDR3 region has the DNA TGCGCCAGCAGTCCGACTCCAAACTCTGGAAACACCATATATTTT.

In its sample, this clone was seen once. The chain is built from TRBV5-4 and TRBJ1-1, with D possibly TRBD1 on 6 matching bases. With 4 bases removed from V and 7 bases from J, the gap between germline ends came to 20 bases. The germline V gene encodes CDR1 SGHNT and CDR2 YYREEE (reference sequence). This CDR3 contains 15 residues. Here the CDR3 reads CASSPPPGTTFEAFF. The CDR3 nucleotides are TGTGCCAGCAGCCCCCCGCCGGGGACAACCTTTGAAGCTTTCTTT.

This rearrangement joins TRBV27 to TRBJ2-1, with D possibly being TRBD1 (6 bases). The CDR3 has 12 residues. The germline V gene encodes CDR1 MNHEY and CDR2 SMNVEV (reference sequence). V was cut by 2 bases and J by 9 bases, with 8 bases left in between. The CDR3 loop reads CASSLGQTEQFF. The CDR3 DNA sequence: TGTGCCAGCAGTTTAGGACAGACTGAGCAGTTCTTC.

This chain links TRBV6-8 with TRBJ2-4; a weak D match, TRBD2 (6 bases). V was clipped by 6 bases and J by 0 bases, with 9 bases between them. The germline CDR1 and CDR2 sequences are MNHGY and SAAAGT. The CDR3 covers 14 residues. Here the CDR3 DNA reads TGTGCCAGCAGCGGGAGATTAGCCAAAAACATTCAGTACTTC. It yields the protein CASSGRLAKNIQYF.

The CDR3: CAAGYSNQPQHF. The CDR3 bases are TGTGCCGCGGGATATAGCAATCAGCCCCAGCATTTT. This chain links TRBV2 with TRBJ1-5; D gene unclear. The CDR3 length is 12 residues. Germline V gene data show CDR1 as SNHLY and CDR2 as FYNNEI. V was clipped by 11 bases and J by 0 bases, with 8 bases between them.

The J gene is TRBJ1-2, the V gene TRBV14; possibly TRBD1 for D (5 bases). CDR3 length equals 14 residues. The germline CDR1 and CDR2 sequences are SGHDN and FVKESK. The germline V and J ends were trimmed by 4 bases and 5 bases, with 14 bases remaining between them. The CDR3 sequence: CASSPGPGRYGYTF. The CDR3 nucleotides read TGTGCCAGCAGCCCAGGGCCGGGCAGGTATGGCTACACCTTC.